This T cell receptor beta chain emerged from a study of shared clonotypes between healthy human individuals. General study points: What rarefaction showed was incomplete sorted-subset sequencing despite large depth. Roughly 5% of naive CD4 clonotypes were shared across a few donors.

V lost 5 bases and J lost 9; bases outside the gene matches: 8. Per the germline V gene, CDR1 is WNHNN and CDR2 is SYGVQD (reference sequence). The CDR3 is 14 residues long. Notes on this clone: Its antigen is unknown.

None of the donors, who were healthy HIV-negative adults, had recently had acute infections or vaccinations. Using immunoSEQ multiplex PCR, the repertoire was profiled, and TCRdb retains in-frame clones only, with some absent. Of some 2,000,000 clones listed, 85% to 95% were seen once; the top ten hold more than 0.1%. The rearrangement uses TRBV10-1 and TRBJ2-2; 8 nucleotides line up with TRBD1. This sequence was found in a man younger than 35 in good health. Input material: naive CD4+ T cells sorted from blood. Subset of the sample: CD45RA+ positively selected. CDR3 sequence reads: CASSPGTGPRELFF. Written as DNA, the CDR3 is TGCGCCAGCAGTCCCGGGACAGGCCCCCGGGAGCTGTTTTTT.